Described below is a single T cell receptor beta chain sequence and its context. Sequencing was performed with immunoSEQ multiplex PCR; in TCRdb, only in-frame clones are kept and a portion is missing. The sample has about 15,000 clones, about 88% seen once. V dropped 2 bases and J dropped 11; count of bases not matched to a gene: 8. The germline gives CDR1 MNHEY, CDR2 SVGAGI. This CDR3 region has 14 residues. The data originate from a study of early stage breast cancer tumors. The chain combines TRBV6-5 with TRBJ2-1; TRBD1 agrees at 8 bases. This clonotype originated in a person in their thirties with breast cancer. Material: normal breast tissue next to the tumor. CDR3 loop: CASSYGQGALKQFF. Written as DNA, the CDR3 is TGTGCCAGCAGTTACGGGCAGGGGGCGCTTAAGCAGTTCTTC.